Listed below are T cell receptor beta chains from one sample, sequenced in a study of beta chain features in type 1 diabetes. The assay was immunoSEQ multiplex PCR, and TCRdb's table has in-frame clones only and misses some. The sample contains under 450,000 clones, approximately 15% of which appear only once. The sample was naive CD4+ T cells from blood. These receptors came from a man in his thirties or forties in good health. CDR3s include the opening cysteine and the closing phenylalanine or tryptophan. A D gene is named only where the DNA matches it firmly. Expanded clones get a size class; other rows say once, few or many, or leave the size out.

d_gene,v_gene,abundance,j_gene,CDR3aa,CDR3nt
NA,TRBV29-1,NA,TRBJ1-5,CSVAENSNQPQHF,TGCAGCGTTGCAGAAAATAGCAATCAGCCCCAGCATTTT
NA,TRBV20-1,few,TRBJ2-5,CSVERMETQYF,TGCAGTGTCGAGAGGATGGAGACCCAGTACTTC
TRBD1,TRBV5-1,NA,TRBJ1-1,CASNIQGMNTEAFF,TGCGCCAGCAACATACAGGGGATGAACACTGAAGCTTTCTTT
TRBD2,TRBV25-1,few,TRBJ2-1,CASSENSGGSYNEQFF,TGTGCCAGCAGTGAAAATAGCGGGGGGAGCTACAATGAGCAGTTCTTC
NA,TRBV7-8,few,TRBJ2-1,CASSLVGGISYNEQFF,TGTGCCAGCAGCTTAGTTGGGGGAATTTCCTACAATGAGCAGTTCTTC
NA,TRBV14,NA,TRBJ2-7,CASSFSLDIAYEQYF,TGTGCCAGCAGCTTCTCCCTAGACATCGCCTACGAGCAGTACTTC
NA,TRBV20-1,few,TRBJ1-4,CSARTGEKLFF,TGCAGTGCTAGAACAGGGGAAAAACTGTTTTTT
NA,TRBV19,NA,TRBJ1-5,CASSIAEIRGNQPQHF,TGTGCCAGTAGTATAGCTGAGATTAGGGGCAATCAGCCCCAGCATTTT
NA,TRBV5-4,NA,TRBJ2-7,CASSFGRDSSYEQYF,TGTGCCAGCAGCTTTGGACGGGATAGCTCCTACGAGCAGTACTTC
NA,TRBV30,NA,TRBJ2-3,CAWSVGGITDTQYF,TGTGCCTGGAGTGTAGGGGGGATAACAGATACGCAGTATTTT
NA,TRBV13,NA,TRBJ1-2,CASSSPTLVRDGYTF,TGTGCCAGCAGCTCACCCACGTTAGTGCGCGATGGCTACACCTTC
TRBD2,TRBV7-9,NA,TRBJ2-3,CASSPGRSSTDTQYF,TGTGCCAGCAGCCCCGGGAGGAGTAGCACAGATACGCAGTATTTT
TRBD1,TRBV9,NA,TRBJ1-6,CASSTDRGGAPLHF,TGTGCCAGCAGCACCGACAGGGGAGGGGCACCCCTCCACTTT
NA,TRBV7-9,few,TRBJ2-5,CASSNGLGPETQYF,TGTGCCAGCAGTAATGGGCTGGGCCCAGAGACCCAGTACTTC
TRBD2,TRBV11-3,NA,TRBJ2-1,CASSSFERESYNEQFF,TGTGCCAGCAGCTCGTTCGAGCGGGAGTCCTACAATGAGCAGTTCTTC
NA,TRBV10-3,NA,TRBJ1-2,CAISESNGYTF,TGTGCCATCAGTGAGTCTAATGGCTACACCTTC
TRBD1,TRBV7-9,few,TRBJ1-2,CASSLSNRGSGYTF,TGTGCCAGCAGTTTGTCTAACAGGGGCTCTGGCTACACCTTC
NA,TRBV7-2,NA,TRBJ2-7,CASSLVLYEQYF,TGTGCCAGCAGCTTAGTTCTATACGAGCAGTACTTC
NA,TRBV7-2,NA,TRBJ2-7,CASSLRDQYF,TGTGCCAGCAGCCTAAGGGATCAGTACTTC
NA,TRBV30,many,TRBJ1-4,CAWSLGEKLFF,TGTGCCTGGAGTCTGGGGGAAAAACTGTTTTTT
NA,TRBV28,NA,TRBJ2-1,CASSLMVNEQFF,TGTGCCAGCAGTTTAATGGTCAATGAGCAGTTCTTC
NA,TRBV9,NA,TRBJ2-2,CASSLDISNTGELFF,TGTGCCAGCAGCCTTGACATATCTAACACCGGGGAGCTGTTTTTT
NA,TRBV7-9,NA,TRBJ1-1,CASKAYKWAEDTEAFF,TGTGCCAGCAAAGCTTATAAGTGGGCGGAGGACACTGAAGCTTTCTTT
TRBD2,TRBV9,NA,TRBJ2-3,CASSVETLAGGPTDTQYF,TGTGCCAGCAGCGTAGAAACACTGGCGGGAGGGCCGACAGATACGCAGTATTTT
NA,TRBV2,few,TRBJ1-1,CASSGGGRLTEAFF,TGTGCCAGCAGTGGCGGGGGCAGGTTAACTGAAGCTTTCTTT
NA,TRBV30,NA,TRBJ1-2,CAWSVSRDSLYGYTF,TGTGCCTGGAGTGTTTCCAGGGACTCGCTCTATGGCTACACCTTC
NA,TRBV2,NA,TRBJ2-1,CASRGYNEQFF,TGTGCCAGCCGGGGTTACAATGAGCAGTTCTTC
TRBD1,TRBV27,NA,TRBJ1-2,CASSPGQNLYGYTF,TGTGCCAGCAGTCCGGGACAGAATTTGTATGGCTACACCTTC
NA,TRBV7-9,NA,TRBJ2-1,CASSPRMEAYNEQFF,TGTGCCAGCAGCCCTCGTATGGAAGCCTACAATGAGCAGTTCTTC
TRBD1,TRBV6-5,NA,TRBJ2-7,CASRRPGQGYEQYF,TGTGCCAGCAGGCGACCGGGACAGGGCTACGAGCAGTACTTC
NA,TRBV7-9,NA,TRBJ2-2,CASTRGMNTGELFF,TGTGCCAGCACGAGGGGAATGAACACCGGGGAGCTGTTTTTT
NA,TRBV27,NA,TRBJ2-6,CASSSPGAGANVLTF,TGTGCCAGCAGTTCCCCAGGGGCCGGGGCCAACGTCCTGACTTTC
NA,TRBV5-1,NA,TRBJ2-5,CASSLRSETQYF,TGCGCCAGCAGCTTGCGATCGGAGACCCAGTACTTC
NA,TRBV9,few,TRBJ2-3,CASSRVGGVRYF,TGTGCCAGCAGCAGAGTGGGGGGCGTTCGGTATTTT
NA,TRBV14,NA,TRBJ2-2,CASSRDLTGELFF,TGTGCCAGCAGCCGGGATCTTACCGGGGAGCTGTTTTTT
TRBD1,TRBV7-8,NA,TRBJ1-2,CASSLDRGHYGYTF,TGTGCCAGCAGCTTGGACAGGGGCCACTATGGCTACACCTTC
NA,TRBV5-1,NA,TRBJ2-3,CASSLVRHTDTQYF,TGCGCCAGCAGCTTGGTACGGCACACAGATACGCAGTATTTT
TRBD2,TRBV11-3,NA,TRBJ2-3,CASSYGTSVTDTQYF,TGTGCCAGCAGCTACGGGACTAGCGTCACAGATACGCAGTATTTT
NA,TRBV14,few,TRBJ1-1,CASSQDTHQYYTEAFF,TGTGCCAGCAGCCAAGATACTCACCAATATTACACTGAAGCTTTCTTT
TRBD2,TRBV6-6,few,TRBJ2-3,CASSPTSGPSTDTQYF,TGTGCCAGCAGTCCGACTAGCGGGCCTAGCACAGATACGCAGTATTTT